This TCR beta chain was identified in a study of OX40 agonist ivuxolimab in advanced cancers. Study at large: Patients were dosed intravenously with ivuxolimab at 0.01 to 10 mg/kg every 2 weeks.

There are 16 residues in the CDR3. Germline assignment: CDR1 SGHDT and CDR2 YYEEEE. The junction had 9 bases not matched to a gene; V was cut back by 3 bases and J by 1 base. The table came from immunoSEQ multiplex PCR; TCRdb's copy has only in-frame clones and leaves some out. The repertoire consists of more than 55,000 clones, with approximately 90% occurring once and the leading ten covering about 8.2%. The specimen comprised CD4+ or CD8+ T cells sorted from blood, sampled in a trial of the OX40 agonist ivuxolimab. This sequence joins TRBV5-6 and TRBJ1-1; TRBD1 aligns across 7 bases. The sequence came from an adult with an advanced solid tumor such as melanoma, head and neck, liver or kidney cancer. The CDR3 DNA reads TGTGCCAGCAGCTGGGAAACAGGGGTGAGGAACACTGAAGCTTTCTTT. Translating it yields CASSWETGVRNTEAFF.